The 32 T cell receptor beta chains below were found in one sample sequenced in a study of blood T cell repertoires in COVID-19. The repertoire was sequenced with immunoSEQ multiplex PCR; TCRdb's copy has only in-frame clones and lacks some. The sample has over 100,000 clones; less than 90% are singletons. Sample: peripheral blood. The receptor set was obtained from a woman aged 55-70 years with acute or convalescent COVID-19.

V usage is TRBV28 and J usage is TRBJ1-1; D gene unclear. The V end lost 6 bases, the J end lost 1 base, and 21 bases lay between the germline ends. CDR3 length: 17 residues. From germline, CDR1 is MDHEN and CDR2 SYDVKM. The CDR3 loop is CASSSLTRPRRNTEAFF. The CDR3, as DNA: TGTGCCAGCAGCTCCTTAACCAGGCCACGAAGGAACACTGAAGCTTTCTTT.

The chain links TRBV6-1 to TRBJ1-4, with D possibly TRBD1 on 5 matching bases. V lost 3 bases and J lost 11, with 13 bases in between. The CDR3 has 13 amino acids. Germline-derived CDR1 and CDR2 are MNHNS and SASEGT. The CDR3 DNA reads as TGTGCCAGCAGTGATTGGGGGGAGCGGAAACTGTTTTTT. It encodes CASSDWGERKLFF.

The chain combines TRBV5-4 with TRBJ2-5; 7 bases match TRBD2. The CDR3 spans 13 residues. Germline CDR1 is SGHNT and CDR2 is YYREEE (reference sequence). The V gene end was trimmed by 4 bases and the J gene end by 5 bases; junction bases not matched to a gene: 5. CDR3 residues: CASSEDGGETQYF. The CDR3, as DNA: TGTGCCAGCAGCGAGGACGGGGGGGAGACCCAGTACTTC. Full variable domain (missing parts from reference TRBV5-4 and TRBJ2-5): ETGVTQSPTHLIKTRGQQVTLRCSSQSGHNTVSWYQQALGQGPQFIFQYYREEENGRGNFPPRFSGLQFPNYSSELNVNALELDDSALYLCASSEDGGETQYFGPGTRLLVL.

The V gene is TRBV5-1, the J gene TRBJ1-2, with TRBD1 matching over 8 bases. Germline V gene data show CDR1 as SGHRS and CDR2 as YFSETQ. The J segment lost 4 bases and the V segment lost 2 bases, leaving 4 bases of the junction unmatched. CDR3 size: 14 residues. The CDR3 nucleotides are TGCGCCAGCAGCTTCGATGGACAGGGCTATGGCTACACCTTC. Amino acids: CASSFDGQGYGYTF.

This clone has just one count. The chain employs TRBV5-1 and TRBJ2-3; tentative D call: TRBD2 (5 bases). Germline assignment: CDR1 SGHRS and CDR2 YFSETQ. This CDR3 has 16 amino acids. Trimming shortened V by 7 bases and J by 2 bases, and 20 bases separated the two germline ends. The CDR3 DNA reads TGCGCCAGCCTCCCTACCCCCCGGACTTCCACAGATACGCAGTATTTT. This encodes CASLPTPRTSTDTQYF.

The V and J genes are TRBV30 and TRBJ1-1, with no clear D. Looked up from germline, CDR1 is GTSNPN and CDR2 is SVGIG (reference sequence). V was cut by 0 bases and J by 1 base, with 3 bases left in between. This CDR3 contains 12 residues. CDR3 amino acids: CAWSVSNTEAFF. CDR3 sequence (DNA): TGTGCCTGGAGTGTCTCGAACACTGAAGCTTTCTTT.

The chain is built from TRBV6-1 and TRBJ1-5; D possibly corresponds to TRBD1 (5 bases). There are 13 residues in the CDR3. The germline CDR1 and CDR2 sequences are MNHNS and SASEGT. Deletions cut 3 bases from V and 7 bases from J, with 10 bases between. CDR3 nucleotide sequence: TGTGCCAGCAGTGACCTGGGGGGGCAGCCCCAGCATTTT. Protein: CASSDLGGQPQHF.

The chain employs TRBV12-3 or TRBV12-4 and TRBJ2-3; 8 bases are shared with TRBD1. This CDR3 contains 13 residues. The junction had 3 bases not matched to a gene; V was cut back by 6 bases and J by 4 bases. In nucleotides, the CDR3 is TGTGCCAGCAGCCGGACAGGGCCAGATACGCAGTATTTT. Amino acids: CASSRTGPDTQYF.

The V call is TRBV15, the J call TRBJ2-5; TRBD2 aligns across 10 bases. The length of the CDR3 is 17 residues. The V segment lost 11 bases and the J segment 5 bases; nucleotides outside the gene matches: 20. Germline assignment: CDR1 LNHNV and CDR2 YYDKDF (reference sequence). This CDR3 reads CASAASGRAGGKETQYF. For the CDR3, the DNA is TGTGCCTCGGCAGCCAGCGGGAGGGCCGGGGGAAAGGAGACCCAGTACTTC.

The CDR3 region is CASSQDRDTEAFF. CDR3 in DNA: TGTGCCAGCAGCCAGGACAGGGACACTGAAGCTTTCTTT. This chain joins TRBV14 and TRBJ1-1, with TRBD1 identical over 8 bases. The CDR3 length is 13 residues. The germline V gene has CDR1 SGHDN and CDR2 FVKESK. V gave up 3 bases and J gave up 3 bases; unmatched junction bases: 0. The full variable domain, its missing parts supplied by reference TRBV14 and TRBJ1-1, is EAGVTQFPSHSVIEKGQTVTLRCDPISGHDNLYWYRRVMGKEIKFLLHFVKESKQDESGMPNNRFLAERTGGTYSTLKVQPAELEDSGVYFCASSQDRDTEAFFGQGTRLTVV.

This clone was seen a handful of times. The J gene is TRBJ1-2, the V gene TRBV2, with a weak D call TRBD1 (6 bases). Germline lookup yields CDR1 SNHLY and CDR2 FYNNEI. The CDR3 is 13 residues long. V was pared by 4 bases and J by 6 bases, with 12 bases between. The CDR3 protein is CASSGNRAHGYTF. The CDR3 DNA is TGTGCCAGCAGTGGGAACAGGGCCCATGGCTACACCTTC.

This clone is a singleton in its sample. This chain connects TRBV18 to TRBJ2-3, with 9 bases fitting TRBD1. CDR3 length: 13 residues. In germline, CDR1 is KGHSH, CDR2 LQKENI. V dropped 8 bases and J dropped 1; count of bases not matched to a gene: 1. CDR3 amino acids: CASRTGGTDTQYF. CDR3 bases: TGTGCCAGCCGGACAGGGGGCACAGATACGCAGTATTTT. The variable domain in full, with the rest retrieved from reference TRBV18 and TRBJ2-3, is NAGVMQNPRHLVRRRGQEARLRCSPMKGHSHVYWYRQLPEEGLKFMVYLQKENIIDESGMPKERFSAEFPKEGPSILRIQQVVRGDSAAYFCASRTGGTDTQYFGPGTRLTVL.

The chain combines TRBV11-2 with TRBJ2-2; 7 bases agree with TRBD1. CDR3 length equals 18 residues. The ends lost 5 bases at V and 0 bases at J; junction bases unmatched: 12. Germline-derived CDR1 and CDR2 are SGHAT and FQNNGV. CDR3 DNA sequence: TGTGCCAGCAGCCGAATACGCCCAACAGGGGCGAACACCGGGGAGCTGTTTTTT. Amino acid sequence: CASSRIRPTGANTGELFF.

This chain uses TRBV12-3 or TRBV12-4 with TRBJ1-2; TRBD1 aligns across 7 bases. Trimming removed 5 bases from V and 8 bases from J; junction bases left unmatched: 8. The CDR3 runs to 13 residues. CDR3 region: CASSPQGTRGYTF. Here the CDR3 DNA reads TGTGCCAGCAGTCCACAGGGGACTCGGGGCTACACCTTC.

The rearrangement uses TRBV5-8 and TRBJ2-1; 9 bases map to TRBD2. The length of the CDR3 is 15 residues. In germline, CDR1 is SGHTS, CDR2 YDEGEE. Trimming removed 4 bases from V and 4 bases from J; junction bases left unmatched: 6. Here the CDR3 reads CASSRGTSLYNEQFF. CDR3 coding DNA: TGTGCCAGCAGCAGAGGGACTAGCCTTTACAATGAGCAGTTCTTC. Using reference TRBV5-8 and TRBJ2-1 for the parts outside the CDR3, the full variable domain is EAGVTQSPTHLIKTRGQQATLRCSPISGHTSVYWYQQALGLGLQFLLWYDEGEERNRGNFPPRFSGRQFPNYSSELNVNALELEDSALYLCASSRGTSLYNEQFFGPGTRLTVL.

In its sample, this clone was seen a few times. This chain joins TRBV10-2 and TRBJ1-4; 7 nucleotides align to TRBD1. Germline CDR1 and CDR2: WSHSY and SAAADI. V trimming: 8 bases; J trimming: 3 bases; junction bases outside the gene matches: 9. The CDR3 has 15 residues. CDR3 in DNA: TGCGCCAGCGCCGGCGGGGACAGTGCTAATGAAAAACTGTTTTTT. Translation gives CASAGGDSANEKLFF.

This clone showed up just a few times. V and J are TRBV30 and TRBJ2-7, with TRBD1 matching 8 bases. From germline, CDR1 is GTSNPN and CDR2 SVGIG (reference sequence). V gave up 1 base and J gave up 5 bases; unmatched junction bases: 4. The CDR3 contains 13 residues. The CDR3 here is CAWSEGRGHEQYF. The CDR3, as DNA: TGTGCCTGGAGTGAAGGCAGGGGGCACGAGCAGTACTTC.

The chain combines TRBV21-1 with TRBJ2-3; the table gives TRBD2 as D, unverified against the DNA. TRBV21-1 is given as a pseudogene. The CDR3 consists of 22 residues. The CDR3 spells CASSKEAGRGRLAGDRTDTQYF. CDR3 sequence (DNA): TGTGCCAGCAGCAAAGAGGCGGGGAGGGGTAGACTAGCGGGAGATAGGACAGATACGCAGTATTTT.

There are a few counts of this clone. The V call is TRBV28, the J call TRBJ1-4, with D tentatively TRBD1 (6 bases). This CDR3 spans 16 amino acids. V was shortened by 8 bases and J by 7 bases, with 23 bases between the two germline ends. Germline V gene sequence: CDR1 MDHEN, CDR2 SYDVKM. The CDR3 sequence: CASGYPRGPAGEKLFF. In DNA form, the CDR3 reads TGTGCCAGCGGTTACCCCAGGGGACCTGCGGGTGAAAAACTGTTTTTT.

This chain links TRBV30 with TRBJ1-4; 8 bases are shared with TRBD1. CDR1 is GTSNPN, CDR2 SVGIG, per germline (reference sequence). The J segment lost 8 bases and the V segment lost 3 bases, leaving 5 bases of the junction unmatched. The CDR3 runs 13 residues. CDR3 sequence: CAWRSGTGEKLFF. CDR3 in DNA: TGTGCCTGGAGATCTGGGACAGGAGAAAAACTGTTTTTT.

The chain joins TRBV24-1 to TRBJ1-2; D perhaps matches TRBD1 (6 bases). V dropped 2 bases and J dropped 8 bases, with 17 bases sitting between them. Germline assignment: CDR1 KGHDR and CDR2 SFDVKD. The CDR3 runs to 15 residues. The CDR3 region has the DNA TGTGCCACCAGTGATTCATCAACAGGGCAGGGGGGCTACACCTTC. This encodes CATSDSSTGQGGYTF.

The V gene is TRBV18, the J gene TRBJ1-3, with unresolved D. In germline, CDR1 is KGHSH, CDR2 LQKENI. Trimming removed 0 bases at V and 8 bases at J, with 8 bases between. CDR3 length: 13 amino acids. CDR3 in amino acids: CASSPPARDTIYF. The DNA for the CDR3 is TGTGCCAGCTCACCACCTGCTCGGGACACCATATATTTT.

The V gene is TRBV12-3 or TRBV12-4, the J gene TRBJ2-7; weak D call: TRBD1 (6 bases). V shed 8 bases and J shed 3 bases, with 14 bases lying between them. The CDR3 runs 13 residues. As DNA, the CDR3 is TGTGCCAGCTCCCGTGGGGGCCTCTACGAGCAGTACTTC. It is translated as CASSRGGLYEQYF.

This chain joins TRBV5-6 and TRBJ2-3, with TRBD2 identical over 11 bases. J gave up 5 bases and V 4 bases, and 12 bases lay outside the gene matches. This CDR3 region has 17 residues. CDR1 and CDR2 (germline): SGHDT, YYEEEE. In nucleotides, the CDR3 is TGTGCCAGCAGCCGATCCCCCCCCCTAGCGGGGGGAGATACGCAGTATTTT. As protein: CASSRSPPLAGGDTQYF.

In its sample, this clone was seen a few times. J is TRBJ2-1 and V is TRBV30; D might be TRBD1 (6 bases). The germline V gene has CDR1 GTSNPN and CDR2 SVGIG (reference sequence). This CDR3 has 14 amino acids. Trimming left V 2 bases short and J 6 bases short, with 14 bases between. The CDR3 loop is CAWSSFGQSNEQFF. The CDR3 DNA reads as TGTGCCTGGAGTTCCTTTGGACAGAGCAATGAGCAGTTCTTC. The variable domain in full, completed from reference TRBV30 and TRBJ2-1, reads SQTIHQWPATLVQPVGSPLSLECTVEGTSNPNLYWYRQAAGRGLQLLFYSVGIGQISSEVPQNLSASRPQDRQFILSSKKLLLSDSGFYLCAWSSFGQSNEQFFGPGTRLTVL.

This clone was detected many times. The sample contains more than one DNA sequence encoding this CDR3. The rearrangement uses TRBV5-1 and TRBJ2-7, with a tentative D call TRBD2 (6 bases). The V and J ends lost 0 bases and 3 bases respectively, with 10 bases between them. This CDR3 comprises 14 residues. Germline CDR1 is SGHRS and CDR2 is YFSETQ. CDR3 region: CASSLDLGGYEQYF. CDR3 nucleotides: TGCGCCAGCAGCTTGGATTTGGGGGGCTACGAGCAGTACTTC.

This chain uses TRBV7-2 with TRBJ2-7; TRBD1 aligns across 9 bases. V lost 6 bases and J lost 4; bases outside the gene matches: 10. Germline lookup yields CDR1 SGHTA and CDR2 FQGNSA. CDR3 length: 15 residues. CDR3 sequence reads: CASSSSGQGWYEQYF. CDR3 nucleotide sequence: TGTGCCAGCAGTTCATCGGGACAGGGTTGGTACGAGCAGTACTTC.

The J gene is TRBJ1-6, the V gene TRBV3-1 (or the pseudogene TRBV3-2); TRBD1 is a possible D gene (5 bases). This CDR3 spans 15 amino acids. V was clipped by 4 bases and J by 9 bases, with 16 bases between them. Per germline, CDR1 LGHDT and CDR2 YNNKEL (reference sequence). DNA for the CDR3: TGTGCCAGCAGCCTCGCGCAGGGAGGAGTTTCACCCCTCCACTTT. Amino acids: CASSLAQGGVSPLHF.

J is TRBJ2-1 and V is TRBV13; D might be TRBD2 (6 bases). Germline assignment: CDR1 PRHDT and CDR2 FYEKMQ (reference sequence). The CDR3 covers 17 residues. Trimming cost V 5 bases and J 0 bases, with 17 bases left between them. The CDR3 is CASSLSLAPSSYNEQFF. Written as DNA, the CDR3 is TGTGCCAGCAGCCTATCACTAGCCCCCTCCTCCTACAATGAGCAGTTCTTC.

The V call is TRBV18, the J call TRBJ1-4; a possible D gene is TRBD1 (6 bases). Germline V gene data show CDR1 as KGHSH and CDR2 as LQKENI. V lost 3 bases, J lost 4 bases, and 12 bases lay in between. The CDR3 totals 15 residues. CDR3 DNA sequence: TGTGCCAGCTCACCCCTGAGGGGGATTAATGAAAAACTGTTTTTT. Translation gives CASSPLRGINEKLFF.

The CDR3 bases are TGTGCCAGCAGTTCATCCGGGACAGCCTATGGCTACACCTTC. Translated, it gives CASSSSGTAYGYTF. The chain joins TRBV28 to TRBJ1-2; TRBD1 aligns across 7 bases. The germline V gene has CDR1 MDHEN and CDR2 SYDVKM. CDR3 length equals 14 residues. The junction had 6 bases not matched to a gene; V was cut back by 4 bases and J by 4 bases.

The chain combines TRBV19 with TRBJ2-4, with 9 bases aligning to TRBD1. Losses at the gene ends were 7 bases for V and 7 bases for J; bases not matched to a gene: 5. The CDR3 contains 13 residues. The germline gives CDR1 LNHDA, CDR2 SQIVND (reference sequence). CDR3 sequence reads: CASTDRGANIQYF. The CDR3 DNA is TGTGCCAGTACCGACAGGGGGGCGAACATTCAGTACTTC.